This is a list of T cell receptor beta chains from one sample in a study of vaccination and CD4 T cells after COVID-19. These receptors lack a known antigen. From the PCR reads, TCRdb called clonotypes with MiXCR, one entry per CDR3 protein. The profile shows roughly 5,700 distinct CDR3 sequences, 35% to 45% of them singletons. Sequenced input: CD4+ T cells from blood, cultured in vitro. Source of these receptors: a human donor in good health. CDR3s include the opening cysteine and the closing phenylalanine or tryptophan. The D gene is left open where the match is weak. Size is stated for part of the rows, as once, few or many counts, or as a class when the clone is expanded.

TRBJ2-3 TRBD2 TRBV25-1 NA TGTGCCAGCAGATTAGCGGGGGTGCAGTATTTT CASRLAGVQYF
TRBJ1-1 NA TRBV10-2 NA TGCGCCAGCAGTGATCCGAAGAACACTGAAGCTTTCTTT CASSDPKNTEAFF
TRBJ1-2 NA TRBV6-1 NA TGTGCCAGCAGTGAAAGGGGGGGGTATGGCTACACCTTC CASSERGGYGYTF
TRBJ1-3 TRBD1 TRBV20-1 NA TGCAGTGCAGAACAGGGGGCGGGAAACACCATATATTTT CSAEQGAGNTIYF
TRBJ1-3 NA TRBV2 NA TGTGCCAGCGACGGATCCTACGGGGCGAGGGACACCATATATTTT CASDGSYGARDTIYF
TRBJ1-3 NA TRBV25-1 NA TGTGCCAGCAGTGAGGAGTACACCATATATTTT CASSEEYTIYF
TRBJ1-1 NA TRBV11-2 NA TGTGCCAGCAGCTTAGATATAACAGCTGAAGCTTTCTTT CASSLDITAEAFF
TRBJ2-6 TRBD2 TRBV2 NA TGTGCCAGCAGTGCCCCCCTAGCGGGCCCCTCTGGGGCCAACGTCCTGACTTTC CASSAPLAGPSGANVLTF
TRBJ1-2 TRBD1 TRBV5-1 few TGCGCCAGCAGCGCCGGACAGGAAGTTGAAAAAGGTGGCTACACCTTC CASSAGQEVEKGGYTF
TRBJ1-2 TRBD1 TRBV6-1 NA TGTGCCAGCTGCCCTTCAGGGGGTACTCCGAGCTACACCTTC CASCPSGGTPSYTF
TRBJ2-2 NA TRBV27 few TGTGCCAGCAGTTCTAACACGAACACCGGGGAGCTGTTTTTT CASSSNTNTGELFF
TRBJ2-3 TRBD2 TRBV24-1 few TGTGCCACGAGCGGGGGGGCCGTAGATACGCAGTATTTT CATSGGAVDTQYF
TRBJ2-1 TRBD1 TRBV5-4 NA TGTGCCAGCAGCTCAACAGGGGACGAGCAGTTCTTC CASSSTGDEQFF
TRBJ1-2 NA TRBV25-1 NA TGTGCCAGCAGTGAAGGGCCGTTCGGCTACACCTTC CASSEGPFGYTF